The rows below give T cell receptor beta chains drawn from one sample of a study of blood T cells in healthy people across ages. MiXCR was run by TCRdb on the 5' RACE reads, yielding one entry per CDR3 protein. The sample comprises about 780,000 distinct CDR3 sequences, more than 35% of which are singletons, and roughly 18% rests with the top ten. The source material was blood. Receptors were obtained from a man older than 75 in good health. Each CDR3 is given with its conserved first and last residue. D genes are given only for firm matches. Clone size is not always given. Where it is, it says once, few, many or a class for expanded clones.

CDR3: CASSKRRGNYPVYEQYF
DNA: TGTGCCAGCAGCAAACGGAGGGGGAACTACCCGGTTTATGAGCAGTACTTC
V: TRBV6-1
D: NA
size: once
J: TRBJ2-5

CDR3: CSARERARTGNEQYF
DNA: TGCAGTGCTAGAGAGCGGGCCAGGACAGGGAACGAGCAGTACTTC
V: TRBV20-1
D: TRBD1
size: NA
J: TRBJ2-7

CDR3: CASSKVGTPPNEQFF
DNA: TGTGCCAGCAGCAAAGTGGGGACCCCCCCCAATGAGCAGTTCTTC
V: TRBV21-1
D: NA
size: NA
J: TRBJ2-1

CDR3: CSAQSVSSKNIQYF
DNA: TGCAGTGCTCAGAGTGTAAGCTCCAAAAACATTCAGTACTTC
V: TRBV20-1
D: NA
size: NA
J: TRBJ2-4

CDR3: CASSSRTSGNNEQFF
DNA: TGTGCCAGCAGCTCACGGACTAGCGGGAACAATGAGCAGTTCTTC
V: TRBV7-2
D: TRBD2
size: many
J: TRBJ2-1

CDR3: CSASLEYF
DNA: TGCAGTGCTAGTTTGGAGTATTTT
V: TRBV20-1
D: NA
size: NA
J: TRBJ2-3

CDR3: CASSQTNLLPGTDTQYF
DNA: TGCGCCAGCAGCCAAACTAATCTTCTGCCAGGCACAGATACGCAGTATTTT
V: TRBV5-1
D: NA
size: NA
J: TRBJ2-3

CDR3: CASSDPGTAYYNEQFF
DNA: TGTGCCAGCAGCGATCCCGGGACTGCGTACTACAATGAGCAGTTCTTC
V: TRBV9
D: NA
size: NA
J: TRBJ2-1

CDR3: CASSLGPGDNEQYF
DNA: TGTGCCAGCAGCTTAGGGCCGGGAGATAACGAGCAGTACTTC
V: TRBV7-2
D: NA
size: few
J: TRBJ2-7

CDR3: CASKGAGRDTQYF
DNA: TGTGCCAGCAAGGGGGCAGGGAGAGATACGCAGTATTTT
V: TRBV25-1
D: TRBD1
size: many
J: TRBJ2-3

CDR3: CASSQGIAGLKYEQYF
DNA: TGTGCCAGCAGCCAAGGCATAGCGGGACTTAAATACGAGCAGTACTTC
V: TRBV4-2
D: TRBD2
size: few
J: TRBJ2-7

CDR3: CSAHSGALETQYF
DNA: TGCAGTGCTCACAGTGGCGCGTTAGAGACCCAGTACTTC
V: TRBV20-1
D: NA
size: NA
J: TRBJ2-5

CDR3: CSASRPGHITYNEQYF
DNA: TGCAGTGCTTCACGGCCGGGACACATTACCTACAATGAGCAGTACTTC
V: TRBV20-1
D: NA
size: NA
J: TRBJ2-7

CDR3: CASSEKRGEQFF
DNA: TGTGCCAGCAGTGAAAAGCGGGGTGAGCAGTTCTTC
V: TRBV2
D: TRBD2
size: NA
J: TRBJ2-1

CDR3: CASSDPGRAYEQYF
DNA: TGTGCCAGCAGTGATCCTGGCAGAGCCTACGAGCAGTACTTC
V: TRBV25-1
D: NA
size: many
J: TRBJ2-7

CDR3: CASLSEGIPNYGYTF
DNA: TGTGCCAGCCTCTCAGAAGGGATCCCTAACTATGGCTACACCTTC
V: TRBV6-1
D: NA
size: NA
J: TRBJ1-2

CDR3: CASNLLGGQETQYF
DNA: TGTGCCAGCAACCTGTTAGGGGGACAAGAGACCCAGTACTTC
V: TRBV11-2
D: NA
size: NA
J: TRBJ2-5

CDR3: CASSQMDGDTQYF
DNA: TGTGCCAGCAGCCAGATGGACGGGGATACGCAGTATTTT
V: TRBV3-1
D: NA
size: few
J: TRBJ2-3

CDR3: CASSYLATSTDTQYF
DNA: TGTGCCAGCAGCTACCTCGCGACCAGCACAGATACGCAGTATTTT
V: TRBV7-8
D: NA
size: NA
J: TRBJ2-3

CDR3: CASSFGQSLVTLHF
DNA: TGTGCCAGCAGTTTCGGACAGTCCCTTGTAACCCTCCACTTT
V: TRBV28
D: NA
size: few
J: TRBJ1-6

CDR3: CSAPFDRAETQYF
DNA: TGCAGTGCTCCCTTTGACAGGGCGGAGACCCAGTACTTC
V: TRBV20-1
D: TRBD1
size: NA
J: TRBJ2-5

CDR3: CASRPLRDRGDYGYTF
DNA: TGTGCCAGCAGACCTCTCCGGGACAGGGGGGACTATGGCTACACCTTC
V: TRBV28
D: TRBD1
size: NA
J: TRBJ1-2

CDR3: CSARDRPSGASYEQYF
DNA: TGCAGTGCTAGAGATCGCCCTAGCGGGGCCTCCTACGAGCAGTACTTC
V: TRBV20-1
D: TRBD2
size: NA
J: TRBJ2-7

CDR3: CSATTSGRVWVEQFF
DNA: TGCAGTGCAACTACTAGCGGGAGGGTATGGGTTGAGCAGTTCTTC
V: TRBV20-1
D: TRBD2
size: few
J: TRBJ2-1

CDR3: CASSLFGTSGSGETQYF
DNA: TGTGCCAGCAGTTTATTCGGGACTAGCGGGAGTGGGGAGACCCAGTACTTC
V: TRBV28
D: TRBD2
size: NA
J: TRBJ2-5

CDR3: CASSSPGHRNSNQPQHF
DNA: TGTGCCAGCAGTTCACCGGGACACCGAAATAGCAATCAGCCCCAGCATTTT
V: TRBV6-4
D: NA
size: NA
J: TRBJ1-5

CDR3: CASSLGQLSNEKLFF
DNA: TGTGCCAGCAGCTTGGGACAGTTATCTAATGAAAAACTGTTTTTT
V: TRBV7-2
D: TRBD1
size: NA
J: TRBJ1-4

CDR3: CSANIGSTDTQYF
DNA: TGCAGTGCTAATATCGGCAGCACAGATACGCAGTATTTT
V: TRBV20-1
D: NA
size: NA
J: TRBJ2-3

CDR3: CASSLTEGFGNTIYF
DNA: TGTGCCAGCAGCTTGACTGAGGGGTTCGGAAACACCATATATTTT
V: TRBV5-6
D: NA
size: NA
J: TRBJ1-3

CDR3: CASSGGQGVNEQFF
DNA: TGCGCCAGCAGCGGAGGACAGGGGGTCAATGAGCAGTTCTTC
V: TRBV5-1
D: TRBD1
size: NA
J: TRBJ2-1

CDR3: CASSSQGSSSYEQYF
DNA: TGTGCCAGCAGCTCACAGGGCTCGAGCTCCTACGAGCAGTACTTC
V: TRBV7-2
D: NA
size: NA
J: TRBJ2-7

CDR3: CASSKGLAYEQYF
DNA: TGCGCCAGCAGTAAGGGATTGGCGTACGAGCAGTACTTC
V: TRBV10-2
D: NA
size: many
J: TRBJ2-7

CDR3: CSASSSVLAGRTDTQYF
DNA: TGCAGTGCTAGCTCATCGGTACTAGCGGGCCGCACAGATACGCAGTATTTT
V: TRBV20-1
D: TRBD2
size: many
J: TRBJ2-3

CDR3: CASSSPKMGNEQFF
DNA: TGTGCCAGCAGCTCCCCGAAGATGGGGAATGAGCAGTTCTTC
V: TRBV7-7
D: NA
size: NA
J: TRBJ2-1

CDR3: CASSLTGRAGGETQYF
DNA: TGTGCCAGCAGCTTAACCGGGAGGGCTGGGGGAGAGACCCAGTACTTC
V: TRBV7-2
D: TRBD2
size: NA
J: TRBJ2-5

CDR3: CASSLTGANYNSPLHF
DNA: TGCGCCAGCAGCTTGACCGGGGCGAACTATAATTCACCCCTCCACTTT
V: TRBV5-1
D: NA
size: NA
J: TRBJ1-6

CDR3: CASSYHITQETQYF
DNA: TGTGCCAGCAGTTACCACATCACCCAAGAGACCCAGTACTTC
V: TRBV6-5
D: NA
size: once
J: TRBJ2-5